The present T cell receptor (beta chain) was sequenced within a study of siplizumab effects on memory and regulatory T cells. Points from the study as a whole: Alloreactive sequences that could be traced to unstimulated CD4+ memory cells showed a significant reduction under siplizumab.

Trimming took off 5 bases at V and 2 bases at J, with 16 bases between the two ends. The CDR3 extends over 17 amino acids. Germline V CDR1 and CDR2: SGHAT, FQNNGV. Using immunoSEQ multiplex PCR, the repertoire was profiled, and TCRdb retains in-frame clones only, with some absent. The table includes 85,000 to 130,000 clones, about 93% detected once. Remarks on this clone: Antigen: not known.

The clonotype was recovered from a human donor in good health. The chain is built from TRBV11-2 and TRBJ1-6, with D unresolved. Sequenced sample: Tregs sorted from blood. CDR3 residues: CASSRGQATAYNSPLHF. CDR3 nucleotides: TGTGCCAGCAGCCGAGGGCAGGCGACGGCCTATAATTCACCCCTCCACTTT.